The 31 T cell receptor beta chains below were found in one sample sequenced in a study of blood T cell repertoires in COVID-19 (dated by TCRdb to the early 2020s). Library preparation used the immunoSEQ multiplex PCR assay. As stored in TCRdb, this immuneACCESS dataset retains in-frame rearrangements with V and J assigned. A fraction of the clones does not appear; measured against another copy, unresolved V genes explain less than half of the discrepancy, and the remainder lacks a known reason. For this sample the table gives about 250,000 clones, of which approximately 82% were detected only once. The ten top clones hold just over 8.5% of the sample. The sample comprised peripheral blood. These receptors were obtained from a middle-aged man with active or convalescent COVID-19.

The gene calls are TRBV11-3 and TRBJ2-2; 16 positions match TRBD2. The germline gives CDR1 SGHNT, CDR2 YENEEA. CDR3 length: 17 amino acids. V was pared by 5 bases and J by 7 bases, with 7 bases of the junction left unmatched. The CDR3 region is CASSPGLAGGPGGELFF. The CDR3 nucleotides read TGTGCCAGCAGCCCGGGACTAGCGGGGGGGCCTGGCGGGGAGCTGTTTTTT.

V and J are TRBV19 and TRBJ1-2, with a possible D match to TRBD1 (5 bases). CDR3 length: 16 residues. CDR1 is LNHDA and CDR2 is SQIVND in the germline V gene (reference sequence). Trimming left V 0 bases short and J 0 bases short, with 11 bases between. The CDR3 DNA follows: TGTGCCAGTAGTATAGATATGACAGTTGCTAACTATGGCTACACCTTC. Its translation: CASSIDMTVANYGYTF.

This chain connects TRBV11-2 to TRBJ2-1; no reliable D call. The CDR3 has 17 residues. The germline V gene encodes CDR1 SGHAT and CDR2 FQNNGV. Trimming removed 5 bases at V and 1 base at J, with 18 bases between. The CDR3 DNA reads TGTGCCAGCAGCCTGGCCTCACCCCAAAGATCCTACAATGAGCAGTTCTTC. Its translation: CASSLASPQRSYNEQFF.

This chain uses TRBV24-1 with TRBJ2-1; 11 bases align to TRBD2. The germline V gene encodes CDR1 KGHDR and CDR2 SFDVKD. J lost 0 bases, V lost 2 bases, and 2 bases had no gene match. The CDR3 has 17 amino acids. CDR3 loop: CATSDSGLAASYNEQFF. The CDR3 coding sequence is TGTGCCACCAGTGATTCGGGACTAGCGGCCTCCTACAATGAGCAGTTCTTC.

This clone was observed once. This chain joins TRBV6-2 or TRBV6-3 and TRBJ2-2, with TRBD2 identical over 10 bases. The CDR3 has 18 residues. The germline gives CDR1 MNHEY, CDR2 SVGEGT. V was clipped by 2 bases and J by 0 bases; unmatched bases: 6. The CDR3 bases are TGTGCCAGCAGTTACCCGGGACTAGCGATGACGAACACCGGGGAGCTGTTTTTT. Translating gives CASSYPGLAMTNTGELFF.

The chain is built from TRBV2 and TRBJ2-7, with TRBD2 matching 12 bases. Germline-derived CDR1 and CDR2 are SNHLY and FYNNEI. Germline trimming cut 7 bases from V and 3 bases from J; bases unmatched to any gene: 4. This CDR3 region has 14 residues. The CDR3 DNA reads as TGTGCCAGCATTTCGGGACTAGCGGGCTACGAGCAGTACTTC. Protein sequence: CASISGLAGYEQYF.

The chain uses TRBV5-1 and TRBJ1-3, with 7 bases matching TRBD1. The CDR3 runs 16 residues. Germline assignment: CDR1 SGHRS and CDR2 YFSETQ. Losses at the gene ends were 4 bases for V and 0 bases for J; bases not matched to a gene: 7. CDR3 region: CASSPQQGSSGNTIYF. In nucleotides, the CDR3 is TGCGCCAGCAGCCCGCAACAGGGGAGCTCTGGAAACACCATATATTTT.

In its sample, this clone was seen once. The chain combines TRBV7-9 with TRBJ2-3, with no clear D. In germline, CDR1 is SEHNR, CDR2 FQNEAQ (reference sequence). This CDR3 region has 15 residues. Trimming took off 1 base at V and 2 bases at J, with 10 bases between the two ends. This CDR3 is CASSLEADNTDTQYF. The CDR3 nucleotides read TGTGCCAGCAGCTTAGAGGCAGACAACACAGATACGCAGTATTTT.

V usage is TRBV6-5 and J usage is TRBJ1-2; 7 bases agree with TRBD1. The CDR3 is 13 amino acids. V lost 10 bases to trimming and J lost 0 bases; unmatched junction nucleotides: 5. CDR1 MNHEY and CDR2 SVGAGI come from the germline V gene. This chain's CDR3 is CATVTGTNYGYTF. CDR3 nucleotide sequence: TGTGCCACCGTGACAGGGACTAACTATGGCTACACCTTC.

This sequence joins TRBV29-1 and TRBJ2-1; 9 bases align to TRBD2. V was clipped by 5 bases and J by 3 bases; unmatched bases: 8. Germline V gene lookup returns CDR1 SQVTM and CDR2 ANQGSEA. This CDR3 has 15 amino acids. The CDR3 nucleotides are TGCAGCGTTTATCCGGGACTAGCAAACTACAATGAGCAGTTCTTC. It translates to CSVYPGLANYNEQFF.

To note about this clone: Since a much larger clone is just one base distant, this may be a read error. CDR3 DNA sequence: TGTGCCAGCAGTCATTCCTACGAGCAGTACTTC. Translating gives CASSHSYEQYF. This rearrangement joins TRBV6-1 to TRBJ2-7; D remains ambiguous. The CDR3 runs 11 residues. Germline CDR1 MNHNS, CDR2 SASEGT. Trimming pared 5 bases from V and 1 base from J, leaving 3 bases between.

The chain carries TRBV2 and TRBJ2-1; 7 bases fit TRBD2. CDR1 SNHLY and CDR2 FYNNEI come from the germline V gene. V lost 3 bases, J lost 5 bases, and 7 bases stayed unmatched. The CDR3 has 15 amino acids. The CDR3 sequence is CASSEWASGHNEQFF. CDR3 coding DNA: TGTGCCAGCAGTGAGTGGGCTAGCGGACACAATGAGCAGTTCTTC.

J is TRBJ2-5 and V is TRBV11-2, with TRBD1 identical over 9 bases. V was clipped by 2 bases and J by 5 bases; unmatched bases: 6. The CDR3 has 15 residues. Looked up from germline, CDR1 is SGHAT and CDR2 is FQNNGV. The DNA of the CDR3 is TGTGCCAGCAGCTTAATGGGACAGGGAGGGGAGACCCAGTACTTC. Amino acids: CASSLMGQGGETQYF.

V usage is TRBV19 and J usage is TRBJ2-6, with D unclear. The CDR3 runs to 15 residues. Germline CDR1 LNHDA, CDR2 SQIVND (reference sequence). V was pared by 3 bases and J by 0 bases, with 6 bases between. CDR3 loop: CASSIYISGANVLTF. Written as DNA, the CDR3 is TGTGCCAGTAGTATTTATATCTCTGGGGCCAACGTCCTGACTTTC.

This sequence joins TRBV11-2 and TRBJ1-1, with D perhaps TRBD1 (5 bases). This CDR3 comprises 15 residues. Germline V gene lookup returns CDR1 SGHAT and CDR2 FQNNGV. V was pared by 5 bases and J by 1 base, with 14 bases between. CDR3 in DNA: TGTGCCAGCAGCCCGGGGGGACGCCCGAACACTGAAGCTTTCTTT. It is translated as CASSPGGRPNTEAFF.

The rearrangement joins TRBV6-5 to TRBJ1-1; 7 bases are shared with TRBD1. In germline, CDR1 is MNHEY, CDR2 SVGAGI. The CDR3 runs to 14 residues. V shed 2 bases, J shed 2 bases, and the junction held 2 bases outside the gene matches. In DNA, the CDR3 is TGTGCCAGCAGTTACCAGGGGGTAAACACTGAAGCTTTCTTT. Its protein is CASSYQGVNTEAFF.

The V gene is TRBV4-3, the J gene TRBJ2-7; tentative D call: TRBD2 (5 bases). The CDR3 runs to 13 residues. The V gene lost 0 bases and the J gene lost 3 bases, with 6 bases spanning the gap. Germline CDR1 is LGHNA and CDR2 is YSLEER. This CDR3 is CASSQDRGYEQYF. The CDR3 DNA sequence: TGCGCCAGCAGCCAAGATCGGGGCTACGAGCAGTACTTC.

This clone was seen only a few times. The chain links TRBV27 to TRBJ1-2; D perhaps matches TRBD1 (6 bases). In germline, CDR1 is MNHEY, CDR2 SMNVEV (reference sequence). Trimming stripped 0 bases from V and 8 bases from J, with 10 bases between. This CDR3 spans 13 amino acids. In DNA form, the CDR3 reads TGTGCCAGCAGTTTATCTGGGGGCGGCGGCTACACCTTC. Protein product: CASSLSGGGGYTF.

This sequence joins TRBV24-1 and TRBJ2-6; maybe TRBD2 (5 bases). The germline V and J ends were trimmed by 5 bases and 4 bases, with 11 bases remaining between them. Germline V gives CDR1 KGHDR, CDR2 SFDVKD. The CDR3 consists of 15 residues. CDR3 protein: CATSATTGGANVLTF. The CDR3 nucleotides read TGTGCCACCAGTGCAACAACGGGGGGGGCCAACGTCCTGACTTTC.

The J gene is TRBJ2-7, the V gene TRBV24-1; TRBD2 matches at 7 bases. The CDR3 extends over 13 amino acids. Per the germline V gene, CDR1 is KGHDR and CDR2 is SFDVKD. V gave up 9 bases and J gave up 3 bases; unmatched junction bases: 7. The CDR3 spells CATGGGGSYEQYF. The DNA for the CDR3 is TGTGCCACCGGCGGGGGTGGTAGCTACGAGCAGTACTTC.

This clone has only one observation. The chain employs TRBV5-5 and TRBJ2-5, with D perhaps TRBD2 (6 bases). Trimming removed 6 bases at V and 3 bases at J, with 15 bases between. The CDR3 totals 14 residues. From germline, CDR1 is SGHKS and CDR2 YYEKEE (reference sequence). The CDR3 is CASNTAGTEETQYF. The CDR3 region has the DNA TGTGCCAGCAACACCGCGGGGACGGAAGAGACCCAGTACTTC.

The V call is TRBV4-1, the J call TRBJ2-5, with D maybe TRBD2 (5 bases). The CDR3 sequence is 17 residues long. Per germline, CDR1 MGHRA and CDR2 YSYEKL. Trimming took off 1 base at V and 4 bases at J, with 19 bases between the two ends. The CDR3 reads CASSQGGSSLGRETQYF. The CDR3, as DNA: TGCGCCAGCAGCCAAGGAGGGAGCTCCCTTGGACGAGAGACCCAGTACTTC.

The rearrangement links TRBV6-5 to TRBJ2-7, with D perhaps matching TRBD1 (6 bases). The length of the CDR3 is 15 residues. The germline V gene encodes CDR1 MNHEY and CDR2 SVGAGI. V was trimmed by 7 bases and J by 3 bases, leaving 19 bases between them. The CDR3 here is CASTPDPGAIYEQYF. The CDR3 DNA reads TGTGCCAGCACCCCTGACCCAGGGGCGATCTACGAGCAGTACTTC.

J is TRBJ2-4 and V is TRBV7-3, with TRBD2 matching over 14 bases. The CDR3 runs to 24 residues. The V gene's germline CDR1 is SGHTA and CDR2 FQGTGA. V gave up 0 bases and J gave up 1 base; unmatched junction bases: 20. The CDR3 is CASSLTKGSQGTSGRYRAKNIQYF. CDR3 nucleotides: TGTGCCAGCAGCTTAACGAAGGGCAGCCAGGGGACTAGCGGGAGATATCGTGCCAAAAACATTCAGTACTTC.

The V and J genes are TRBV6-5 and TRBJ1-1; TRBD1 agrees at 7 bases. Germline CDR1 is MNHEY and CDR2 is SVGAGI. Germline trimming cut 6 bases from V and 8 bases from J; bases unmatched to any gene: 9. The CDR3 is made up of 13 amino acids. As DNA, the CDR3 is TGTGCCAGCAGCCGTGACAGGGAGTCGGAAGCTTTCTTT. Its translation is CASSRDRESEAFF.

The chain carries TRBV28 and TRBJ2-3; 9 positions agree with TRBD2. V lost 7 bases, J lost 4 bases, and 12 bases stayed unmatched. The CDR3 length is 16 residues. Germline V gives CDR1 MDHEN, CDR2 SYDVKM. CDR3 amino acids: CASITSGLASADTQYF. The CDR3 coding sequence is TGTGCCAGCATTACTTCCGGACTAGCGTCCGCAGATACGCAGTATTTT.

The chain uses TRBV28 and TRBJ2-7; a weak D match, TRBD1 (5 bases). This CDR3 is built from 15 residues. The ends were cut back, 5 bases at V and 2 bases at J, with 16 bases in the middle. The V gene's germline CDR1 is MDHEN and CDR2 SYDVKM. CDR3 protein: CASSPTWGSPYEQYF. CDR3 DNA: TGTGCCAGCAGTCCAACTTGGGGCAGCCCCTACGAGCAGTACTTC.

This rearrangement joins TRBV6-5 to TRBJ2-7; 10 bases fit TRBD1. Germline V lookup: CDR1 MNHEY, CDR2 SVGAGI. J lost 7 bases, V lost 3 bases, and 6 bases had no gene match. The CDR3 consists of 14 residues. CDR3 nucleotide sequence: TGTGCCAGCAGTTATAGACAGGGGGCGTGGGAGCAGTACTTC. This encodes CASSYRQGAWEQYF.

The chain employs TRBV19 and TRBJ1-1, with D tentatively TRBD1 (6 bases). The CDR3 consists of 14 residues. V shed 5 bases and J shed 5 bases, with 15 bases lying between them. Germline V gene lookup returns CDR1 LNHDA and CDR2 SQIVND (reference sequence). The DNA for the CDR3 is TGTGCCAGTAGTCTGTCAAATAGGGGGACTGAAGCTTTCTTT. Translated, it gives CASSLSNRGTEAFF.

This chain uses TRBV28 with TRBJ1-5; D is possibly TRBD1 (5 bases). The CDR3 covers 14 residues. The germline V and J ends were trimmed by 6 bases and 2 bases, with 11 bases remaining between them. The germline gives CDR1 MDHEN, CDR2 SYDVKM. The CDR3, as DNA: TGTGCCAGCAGCTACGACAGTGGCAATCAGCCCCAGCATTTT. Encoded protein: CASSYDSGNQPQHF.

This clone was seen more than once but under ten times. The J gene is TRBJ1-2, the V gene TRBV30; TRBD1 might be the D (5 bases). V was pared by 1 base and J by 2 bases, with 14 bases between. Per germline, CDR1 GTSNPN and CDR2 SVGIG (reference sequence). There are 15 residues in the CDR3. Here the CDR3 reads CAWSAPRGGNYGYTF. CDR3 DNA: TGTGCCTGGAGTGCCCCGCGGGGGGGGAACTATGGCTACACCTTC.